This T cell receptor (beta chain) derives from a study of breast tumors, draining lymph nodes, adjacent tissues. This clonotype is medium-sized (0.01 to 0.1%) by share. No antigen is known for it. Points from the study as a whole: The lymph node origin of tumor T cells was framed as consistent with a hypothesis, not demonstrated.

CDR3 length: 15 residues. Looked up from germline, CDR1 is DFQATT and CDR2 is SNEGSKA (reference sequence). V was cut by 0 bases and J by 4 bases, with 16 bases left in between. TCRdb passed the multiplex PCR reads through MiXCR, listing each CDR3 protein once. The sample has tens of thousands of distinct CDR3 sequences, about 23% seen once. V and J are TRBV20-1 and TRBJ2-7, with D tentatively TRBD1 (6 bases). Specimen: breast tumor tissue. The sequence was collected from a female donor with breast cancer. Some clones in this sample may be carry-over from other donors' samples. For the CDR3, the DNA is TGCAGTGCTAGAGATGAGATACAGGGTGTGTACGAGCAGTACTTC. Translated, it gives CSARDEIQGVYEQYF.